The 28 T cell receptor beta chains reported below all come from one sample, sequenced in a study of T cell repertoires in cytomegalovirus infection. TCRdb re-called the reads with MiXCR, one entry per CDR3 protein. This sample has 450,000 to 600,000 distinct CDR3 sequences; around 30% occur once, and the top ten carry roughly a sixth. No antigen has been assigned to these receptors. The sample consisted of cultured PBMCs, taken from culture after CMV antigen stimulation. These receptors were obtained from a human donor in good health (CMV status not recorded). Some clones in this sample may be carry-over from other donors' samples.

The chain has TRBV7-4 and TRBJ2-5; D may be TRBD2 (6 bases). Trimming took 4 bases from V and 0 from J, leaving 12 bases between them. CDR1 is SGHVT, CDR2 SQSDAQ, per germline. The CDR3 length is 15 residues. The chain's CDR3 is CASSSPAGYQETQYF. The CDR3 nucleotides read TGTGCCAGCAGCTCCCCGGCGGGGTACCAAGAGACCCAGTACTTC. The full variable domain, with the rest looked up from reference TRBV7-4 and TRBJ2-5, is GAGVSQSPRYKVAKRGRDVALRCDSISGHVTLYWYRQTLGQGSEVLTYSQSDAQRDKSGRPSGRFSAERPERSVSTLKIQRTEQGDSAVYLCASSSPAGYQETQYFGPGTRLLVL.

This clonotype appeared many times. V is TRBV7-2 and J is TRBJ2-5; TRBD2 aligns across 11 bases. The CDR3 covers 15 residues. Losses at the gene ends were 3 bases for V and 4 bases for J; bases not matched to a gene: 4. The V gene's germline CDR1 is SGHTA and CDR2 FQGNSA. In DNA form, the CDR3 reads TGTGCCAGCAGCTTGACTAGCGGGATTCGAGAGACCCAGTACTTC. Its translation: CASSLTSGIRETQYF.

In its sample, this clonotype was seen a few times. The chain couples TRBV7-9 to TRBJ2-5, with TRBD1 matching 10 bases. Trimming at V came to 10 bases and at J to 5 bases, leaving 13 bases not matched to a gene. Germline V gene sequence: CDR1 SEHNR, CDR2 FQNEAQ (reference sequence). The CDR3 runs 15 residues. The CDR3 DNA reads as TGTGCCACCCTCCCCGGGACAGGGGACCTCGAGACCCAGTACTTC. Amino acids: CATLPGTGDLETQYF.

The genes are TRBV5-6 and TRBJ2-2, with D tentatively TRBD2 (5 bases). V lost 0 bases, J lost 1 base, and 10 bases lay in between. Germline-derived CDR1 and CDR2 are SGHDT and YYEEEE. This CDR3 region has 16 residues. CDR3 nucleotides: TGTGCCAGCAGCTTGGCCGCGACTAAGAACACCGGGGAGCTGTTTTTT. Its protein product is CASSLAATKNTGELFF.

This clonotype was counted only a few times. The chain employs TRBV7-2 and TRBJ2-3, with D unclear. This CDR3 has 15 residues. Germline V gene data show CDR1 as SGHTA and CDR2 as FQGNSA. Trimming removed 1 base at V and 2 bases at J, with 10 bases between. CDR3 amino acids: CASSLGLGFTDTQYF. The CDR3 nucleotides read TGTGCCAGCAGCTTAGGTCTAGGGTTCACAGATACGCAGTATTTT.

The gene calls are TRBV12-5 and TRBJ2-1, with 15 positions matching TRBD2. J lost 1 base, V lost 0 bases, and 4 bases had no gene match. The CDR3 consists of 19 residues. Germline CDR1 LGHNT, CDR2 FRNRAP. The CDR3 nucleotides read TGTGCTAGTGGTTTGGTAGCGGGACTAGCGGGAGGTTCCTACAATGAGCAGTTCTTC. Translated: CASGLVAGLAGGSYNEQFF.

Ten or more counts support this clonotype. The chain joins TRBV20-1 to TRBJ2-7; D is ambiguous. With 2 bases removed from V and 0 bases from J, the gap between germline ends came to 14 bases. In germline, CDR1 is DFQATT, CDR2 SNEGSKA (reference sequence). The CDR3 consists of 15 residues. In DNA, the CDR3 is TGCAGTGCTAGAATGGTGTTGAGCAACTCCTACGAGCAGTACTTC. Its protein is CSARMVLSNSYEQYF.

The chain uses TRBV7-2 and TRBJ2-5; D not certain. Between the trimmed V and J ends, which lost 4 bases and 5 bases, there was a span of 11 bases. The CDR3 spans 13 residues. The V gene's germline CDR1 is SGHTA and CDR2 FQGNSA. The CDR3 nucleotides read TGTGCCAGCAGCTCACCGTCCGGGGAGACCCAGTACTTC. This sequence encodes CASSSPSGETQYF. Supplemented by reference TRBV7-2 and TRBJ2-5, the full variable domain reads GAGVSQSPSNKVTEKGKDVELRCDPISGHTALYWYRQSLGQGLEFLIYFQGNSAPDKSGLPSDRFSAERTGGSVSTLTIQRTQQEDSAVYLCASSSPSGETQYFGPGTRLLVL.

This clonotype was counted between two and nine times. The J gene is TRBJ2-1, the V gene TRBV6-4; D ambiguous. Germline loops: CDR1 MRHNA, CDR2 SNTAGT. V dropped 5 bases and J dropped 9 bases, with 17 bases sitting between them. The CDR3 totals 14 residues. CDR3 loop: CASSSLHLGPEQFF. The CDR3 DNA reads as TGTGCCAGCAGTAGTCTCCACCTAGGTCCTGAGCAGTTCTTC.

The chain carries TRBV18 and TRBJ2-2; 14 nucleotides align to TRBD2. Unmatched junction bases numbered 6, after V lost 3 bases and J lost 9 bases. Germline V CDR1 and CDR2: KGHSH, LQKENI. The CDR3 runs to 16 residues. Written as DNA, the CDR3 is TGTGCCAGCTCACCGCCCGGGACTAGCGGGAGCCGGGAGCTGTTTTTT. Translated, it gives CASSPPGTSGSRELFF.

The CDR3 loop reads CSAREKGGTHEQFF. CDR3 DNA sequence: TGCAGTGCTAGAGAAAAGGGCGGGACGCATGAGCAGTTCTTC. The chain recombines TRBV20-1 with TRBJ2-1; a possible D gene is TRBD2 (6 bases). Trimming removed 0 bases at V and 8 bases at J, with 14 bases between. Germline V gene sequence: CDR1 DFQATT, CDR2 SNEGSKA (reference sequence). CDR3 length: 14 residues.

This clonotype was observed a few times. The chain has TRBV7-2 and TRBJ2-2; 9 bases match TRBD1. Germline trimming cut 2 bases from V and 6 bases from J; bases unmatched to any gene: 4. CDR1 is SGHTA and CDR2 is FQGNSA in the germline V gene. CDR3 length: 15 amino acids. The CDR3 here is CASSLIGDRAGELFF. For the CDR3, the DNA is TGTGCCAGCAGCTTAATCGGGGACAGGGCCGGGGAGCTGTTTTTT.

This sequence joins TRBV20-1 and TRBJ2-1, with D perhaps TRBD2 (5 bases). CDR1 and CDR2 (germline): DFQATT, SNEGSKA (reference sequence). The CDR3 totals 12 residues. The V gene lost 5 bases and the J gene lost 6 bases, with 11 bases spanning the gap. In nucleotides, the CDR3 is TGCAGTGCTGACGGACTTGTCAATGAGCAGTTCTTC. This codes for CSADGLVNEQFF.

In its sample, this clonotype was seen a few times. The chain employs TRBV5-1 and TRBJ1-2; tentative D call: TRBD1 (5 bases). This CDR3 spans 16 amino acids. CDR1 and CDR2 (germline): SGHRS, YFSETQ. The V end was cut by 0 bases, the J end by 6 bases, with 18 bases between. The CDR3 DNA sequence: TGCGCCAGCAGCTTGGGGAGCATAACCCGAGGGGATGGCTACACCTTC. Protein: CASSLGSITRGDGYTF.

The chain joins TRBV11-2 to TRBJ2-2; D not certain. Between the trimmed V and J ends, which lost 3 bases and 0 bases, there was a span of 11 bases. This CDR3 is 16 amino acids long. The germline CDR1 and CDR2 sequences are SGHAT and FQNNGV. The CDR3 region is CASSFLINSNTGELFF. The CDR3 region has the DNA TGTGCCAGCAGCTTCCTAATAAACTCGAACACCGGGGAGCTGTTTTTT.

A few counts support this clonotype. The gene calls are TRBV2 and TRBJ2-2; possible D gene TRBD1, 6 bases. The CDR3 runs to 15 residues. The V end was cut by 7 bases, the J end by 4 bases, with 16 bases between. The germline V gene has CDR1 SNHLY and CDR2 FYNNEI. The CDR3 DNA follows: TGTGCCAGCAACAGGGCCCGTGGAATCACCGGGGAGCTGTTTTTT. Translation: CASNRARGITGELFF.

The chain joins TRBV25-1 to TRBJ1-2, with a tentative D call TRBD1 (6 bases). This CDR3 comprises 11 residues. Deletions cut 6 bases from V and 6 bases from J, with 8 bases between. Germline-derived CDR1 and CDR2 are MGHDK and SYGVNS. DNA for the CDR3: TGTGCCAGCAGGGCAGGGGATGGCTACACCTTC. Translation gives CASRAGDGYTF.

The V and J genes are TRBV24-1 and TRBJ2-1; 14 nucleotides align to TRBD2. The J segment lost 8 bases and the V segment lost 4 bases, leaving 6 bases of the junction unmatched. This CDR3 region has 16 residues. Germline CDR1 is KGHDR and CDR2 is SFDVKD. The CDR3 nucleotides are TGTGCCACCAGTGACCGGGGACTAGCGGGAGTGGATGAGCAGTTCTTC. Translation: CATSDRGLAGVDEQFF.

This rearrangement joins TRBV7-9 to TRBJ2-1; perhaps TRBD2 as D (6 bases). This CDR3 region has 15 residues. Deletions cut 4 bases from V and 1 base from J, with 11 bases between. Looked up from germline, CDR1 is SEHNR and CDR2 is FQNEAQ (reference sequence). In DNA form, the CDR3 reads TGTGCCAGCAGCTGGTCGGGGGTTTCCTACAATGAGCAGTTCTTC. It codes for CASSWSGVSYNEQFF.

This chain joins TRBV11-2 and TRBJ2-3; 8 bases map to TRBD1. The trim removed 5 bases at V and 0 bases at J, leaving 4 bases unmatched. Germline CDR1 reads SGHAT; CDR2 reads FQNNGV. This CDR3 comprises 15 residues. As DNA, the CDR3 is TGTGCCAGCAGCGAACGACAGGGGAGCACAGATACGCAGTATTTT. Its translation is CASSERQGSTDTQYF.

At least ten counts were recorded for this clonotype. This chain joins TRBV7-6 and TRBJ2-3; unclear D gene. The CDR3 is 15 amino acids. The V end lost 7 bases, the J end lost 6 bases, and 20 bases lay between the germline ends. From germline, CDR1 is SGHVS and CDR2 FNYEAQ. In DNA form, the CDR3 reads TGTGCCAGCACCATAGAGGTGGGGTTTTCGGATACGCAGTATTTT. This translates into CASTIEVGFSDTQYF.

This clonotype was seen a few times. The J gene is TRBJ1-2, the V gene TRBV7-2; D is ambiguous. Trimming removed 1 base at V and 5 bases at J, with 11 bases between. The germline V gene has CDR1 SGHTA and CDR2 FQGNSA. This CDR3 contains 14 residues. The CDR3 region is CASSLEGKWYGYTF. The DNA for the CDR3 is TGTGCCAGCAGCTTAGAAGGGAAGTGGTATGGCTACACCTTC.

This clonotype came up many times. CDR3 sequence (DNA): TGTGCCAGCAGTGAGGGATACGAGCAGTACGTC. Translated: CASSEGYEQYV. The chain combines TRBV6-2 or TRBV6-3 with TRBJ2-7, with D maybe TRBD2 (5 bases). V was trimmed by 5 bases and J by 4 bases, leaving 6 bases between them. The CDR3 runs to 11 residues. CDR1 MNHEY and CDR2 SVGEGT come from the germline V gene.

The chain joins TRBV30 to TRBJ2-1; weak D call: TRBD2 (5 bases). CDR3 length: 15 residues. Looked up from germline, CDR1 is GTSNPN and CDR2 is SVGIG (reference sequence). V was clipped by 1 base and J by 5 bases, with 15 bases between them. This chain's CDR3 is CAWSDWASPHNEQFF. The CDR3, as DNA: TGTGCCTGGAGTGATTGGGCTAGCCCCCACAATGAGCAGTTCTTC.

The chain carries TRBV6-1 and TRBJ1-1; D possibly corresponds to TRBD1 (6 bases). The CDR3 loop spans 13 amino acids. Trimming shortened V by 4 bases and J by 3 bases, and 9 bases separated the two germline ends. In germline, CDR1 is MNHNS, CDR2 SASEGT. The CDR3 here is CASSGTEYTEAFF. The CDR3 DNA is TGTGCCAGCAGTGGGACAGAGTACACTGAAGCTTTCTTT.

This sequence joins TRBV19 and TRBJ1-1, with a tentative D call TRBD1 (5 bases). The V end lost 6 bases, the J end lost 0 bases, and 14 bases lay between the germline ends. Per germline, CDR1 LNHDA and CDR2 SQIVND (reference sequence). The CDR3 is made up of 15 amino acids. DNA for the CDR3: TGTGCCAGTAGGGGTAGGGGCTCTTTGAACACTGAAGCTTTCTTT. Translating gives CASRGRGSLNTEAFF.

The chain couples TRBV11-2 to TRBJ2-2; weak D call: TRBD1 (7 bases). The CDR3 totals 17 residues. V was trimmed by 1 base and J by 2 bases, leaving 14 bases between them. The V gene's germline CDR1 is SGHAT and CDR2 FQNNGV. The CDR3 DNA sequence: TGTGCCAGCAGCTTAGTGCGGGGACAGAAAAACACCGGGGAGCTGTTTTTT. Its protein is CASSLVRGQKNTGELFF.

This chain joins TRBV7-2 and TRBJ1-4, with 8 positions matching TRBD1. Per the germline V gene, CDR1 is SGHTA and CDR2 is FQGNSA. V dropped 1 base and J dropped 12; count of bases not matched to a gene: 7. CDR3 size: 14 residues. The CDR3 sequence is CASSLGGQGRELFF. CDR3 bases: TGTGCCAGCAGCTTAGGAGGACAGGGTAGGGAACTGTTTTTT.